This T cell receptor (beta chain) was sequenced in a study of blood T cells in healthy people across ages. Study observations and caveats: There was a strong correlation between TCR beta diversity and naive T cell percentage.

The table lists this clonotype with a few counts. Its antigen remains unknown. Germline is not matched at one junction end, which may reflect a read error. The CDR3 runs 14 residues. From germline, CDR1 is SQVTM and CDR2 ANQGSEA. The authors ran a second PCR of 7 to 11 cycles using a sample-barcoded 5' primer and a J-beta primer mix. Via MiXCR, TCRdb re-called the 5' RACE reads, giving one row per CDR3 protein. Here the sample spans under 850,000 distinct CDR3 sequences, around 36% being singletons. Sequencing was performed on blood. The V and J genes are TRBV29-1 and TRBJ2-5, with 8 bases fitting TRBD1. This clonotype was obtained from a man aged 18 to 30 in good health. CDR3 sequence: CSVELDRDSETRYF. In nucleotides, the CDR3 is TGCAGCGTTGAACTGGACAGGGATTCGGAGACCCGGTACTTC.